This T cell receptor (beta chain) was identified during a study of blood T cell repertoires in COVID-19. Clones were read by immunoSEQ multiplex PCR, and TCRdb kept only the in-frame ones, dropping some. The sample has approximately 100,000 clones, around three quarters seen once. Sequencing was done on a sample of peripheral blood. The TCR comes from a human donor in a cohort sampled during active or convalescent COVID-19.

The CDR3, as DNA: TGTGCCAGCAGCGCATTAGCGGGAGGGCCGGGCACCGGGGAGCTGTTTTTT. Translation gives CASSALAGGPGTGELFF. This sequence joins TRBV9 and TRBJ2-2; TRBD2 aligns across 11 bases. The trim removed 3 bases at V and 4 bases at J, leaving 8 bases unmatched. The CDR3 has 17 residues. Germline CDR1 is SGDLS and CDR2 is YYNGEE.